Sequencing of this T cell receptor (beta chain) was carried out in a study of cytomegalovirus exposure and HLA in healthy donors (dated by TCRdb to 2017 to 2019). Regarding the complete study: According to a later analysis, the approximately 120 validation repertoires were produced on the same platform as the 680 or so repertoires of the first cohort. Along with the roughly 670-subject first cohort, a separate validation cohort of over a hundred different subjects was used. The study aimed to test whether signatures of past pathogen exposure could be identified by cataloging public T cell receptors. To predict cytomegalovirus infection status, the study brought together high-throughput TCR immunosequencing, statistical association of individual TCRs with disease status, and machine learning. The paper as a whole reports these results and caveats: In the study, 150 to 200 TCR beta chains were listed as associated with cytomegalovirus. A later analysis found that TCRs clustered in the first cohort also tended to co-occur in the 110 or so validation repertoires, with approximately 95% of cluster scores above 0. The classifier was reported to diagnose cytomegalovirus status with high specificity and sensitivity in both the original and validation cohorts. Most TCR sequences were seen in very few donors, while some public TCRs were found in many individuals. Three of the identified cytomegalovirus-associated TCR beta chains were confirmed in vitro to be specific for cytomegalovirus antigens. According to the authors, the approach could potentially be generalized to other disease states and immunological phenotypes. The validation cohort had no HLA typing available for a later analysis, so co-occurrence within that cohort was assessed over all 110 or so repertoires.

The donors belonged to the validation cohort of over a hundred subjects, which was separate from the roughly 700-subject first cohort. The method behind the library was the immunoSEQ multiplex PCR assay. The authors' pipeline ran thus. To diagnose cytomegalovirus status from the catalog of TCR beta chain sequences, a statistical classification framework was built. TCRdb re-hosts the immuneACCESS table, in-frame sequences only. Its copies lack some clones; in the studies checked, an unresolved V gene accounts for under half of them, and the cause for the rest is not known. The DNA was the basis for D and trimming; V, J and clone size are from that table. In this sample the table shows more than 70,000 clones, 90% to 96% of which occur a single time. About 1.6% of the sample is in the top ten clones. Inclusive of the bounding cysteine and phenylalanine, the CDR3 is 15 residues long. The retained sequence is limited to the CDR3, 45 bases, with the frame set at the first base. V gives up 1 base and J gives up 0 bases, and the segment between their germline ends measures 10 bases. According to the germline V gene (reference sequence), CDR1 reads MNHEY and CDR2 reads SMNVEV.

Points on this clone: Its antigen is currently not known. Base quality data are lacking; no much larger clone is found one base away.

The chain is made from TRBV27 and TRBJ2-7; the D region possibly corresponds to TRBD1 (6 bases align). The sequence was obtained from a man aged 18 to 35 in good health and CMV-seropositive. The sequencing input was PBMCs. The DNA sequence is TGTGCCAGCAGTTTATTTGGGGACACCTCCTACGAGCAGTACTTC. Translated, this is CASSLFGDTSYEQYF.